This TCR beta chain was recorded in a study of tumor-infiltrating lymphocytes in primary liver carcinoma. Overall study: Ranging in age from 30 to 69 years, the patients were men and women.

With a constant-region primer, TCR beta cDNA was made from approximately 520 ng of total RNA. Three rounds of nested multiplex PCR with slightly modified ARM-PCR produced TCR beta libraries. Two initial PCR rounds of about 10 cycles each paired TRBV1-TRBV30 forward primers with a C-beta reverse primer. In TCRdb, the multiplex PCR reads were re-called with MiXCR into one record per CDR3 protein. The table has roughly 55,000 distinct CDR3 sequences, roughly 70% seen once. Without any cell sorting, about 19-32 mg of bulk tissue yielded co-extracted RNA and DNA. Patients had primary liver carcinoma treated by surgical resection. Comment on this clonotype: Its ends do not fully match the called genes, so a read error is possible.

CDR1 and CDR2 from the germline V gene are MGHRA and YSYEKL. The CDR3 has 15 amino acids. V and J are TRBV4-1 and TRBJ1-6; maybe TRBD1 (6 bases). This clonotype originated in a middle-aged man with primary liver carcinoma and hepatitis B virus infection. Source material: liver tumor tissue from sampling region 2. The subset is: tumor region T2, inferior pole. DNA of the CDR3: TGTGCCCGCAGCCAAGGAGGGGGTCATAATTCACCCCTCCACTTT. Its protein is CARSQGGGHNSPLHF.